A single sample is the source of the 4 T cell receptor beta chains below, sequenced in a study of sequential checkpoint blockade in melanoma. TCRdb keeps only in-frame clones here, not all; method: immunoSEQ multiplex PCR. The table shows 35,000 to 45,000 clones, with roughly 88% occurring only once. Documented treatment: randomized to nivolumab then ipilimumab (arm A) or the reverse (arm B). Sequencing used CD8+ T cells sorted from blood (inferred from file names), obtained from a patient given nivolumab and ipilimumab in sequence. Source of these receptors: a human donor with melanoma.

The V gene is TRBV9, the J gene TRBJ2-5, with 8 bases lining up with TRBD2. V was pared by 0 bases and J by 2 bases, with 6 bases of the junction left unmatched. This CDR3 comprises 16 residues. Germline V gives CDR1 SGDLS, CDR2 YYNGEE. CDR3 in amino acids: CASSVGLSGIQETQYF. The CDR3 region has the DNA TGTGCCAGCAGCGTAGGACTTAGCGGGATACAAGAGACCCAGTACTTC.

CDR3 bases: TGTGCCAGCAGCCTGGCTAGCGCCGGTTACAATGAGCAGTTCTTC. Amino acid sequence: CASSLASAGYNEQFF. The chain combines TRBV27 with TRBJ2-1; tentatively, D is TRBD2 (6 bases). This CDR3 contains 15 residues. Germline CDR1 MNHEY, CDR2 SMNVEV (reference sequence). V lost 6 bases and J 4 bases, leaving 16 bases between the germline ends.

This sequence joins TRBV7-9 and TRBJ2-7; 7 nucleotides line up with TRBD2. The CDR3 loop spans 14 amino acids. With 1 base clipped from V and 3 bases from J, the junction kept 3 bases outside the gene matches. Germline V gene data show CDR1 as SEHNR and CDR2 as FQNEAQ (reference sequence). CDR3 sequence reads: CASSLVAGIYEQYF. In nucleotides, the CDR3 is TGTGCCAGCAGCTTAGTAGCGGGTATCTACGAGCAGTACTTC. The full variable domain, rest sourced from reference TRBV7-9 and TRBJ2-7, is DTGVSQNPRHKITKRGQNVTFRCDPISEHNRLYWYRQTLGQGPEFLTYFQNEAQLEKSRLLSDRFSAERPKGSFSTLEIQRTEQGDSAMYLCASSLVAGIYEQYFGPGTRLTVT.

This chain links TRBV5-8 with TRBJ2-2; 8 nucleotides agree with TRBD1. The CDR3 covers 15 residues. Germline V gene data show CDR1 as SGHTS and CDR2 as YDEGEE. V trimming: 2 bases; J trimming: 6 bases; junction bases outside the gene matches: 6. The CDR3, as DNA: TGTGCCAGCAGCTTCATGACAGGGGTAGCCGGGGAGCTGTTTTTT. Its translation is CASSFMTGVAGELFF.